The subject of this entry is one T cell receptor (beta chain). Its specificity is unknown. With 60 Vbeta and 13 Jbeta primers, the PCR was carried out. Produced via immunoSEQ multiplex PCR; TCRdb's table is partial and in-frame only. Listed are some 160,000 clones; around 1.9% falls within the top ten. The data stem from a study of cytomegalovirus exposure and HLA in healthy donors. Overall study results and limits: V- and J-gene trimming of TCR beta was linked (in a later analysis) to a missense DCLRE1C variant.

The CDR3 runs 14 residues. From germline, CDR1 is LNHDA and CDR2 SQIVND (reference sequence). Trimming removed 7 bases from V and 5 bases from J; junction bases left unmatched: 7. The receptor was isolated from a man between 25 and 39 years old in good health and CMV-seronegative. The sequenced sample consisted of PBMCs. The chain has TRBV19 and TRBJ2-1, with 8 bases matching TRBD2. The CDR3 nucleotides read TGTGCCAGTAAAATAGCGGGAATCAACAATGAGCAGTTCTTC. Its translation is CASKIAGINNEQFF.